Reported below is one TCR beta chain. The entry originates in a study of blood T cell repertoires in COVID-19. Study at large: The samples span acute and convalescent COVID-19 from the United States, Italy and Spain. Sources were T cells, B-cell-depleted T cells, or PBMCs; the material itself was cDNA or gDNA.

The V gene's germline CDR1 is MDHEN and CDR2 SYDVKM. This CDR3 comprises 12 residues. The junction had 3 bases not matched to a gene; V was cut back by 6 bases and J by 5 bases. Measured with immunoSEQ multiplex PCR; TCRdb has only the in-frame clones, and not every one. The sample contains some 80,000 clones, approximately 89% of which appear only once. V and J are TRBV28 and TRBJ1-1, with TRBD1 matching over 7 bases. Sequencing was done on a sample of peripheral blood. The clonotype comes from a man aged 50-59 years with active or convalescent COVID-19. The DNA for the CDR3 is TGTGCCAGCAGAAAACAGGGGACTGAAGCTTTCTTT. This translates into CASRKQGTEAFF.